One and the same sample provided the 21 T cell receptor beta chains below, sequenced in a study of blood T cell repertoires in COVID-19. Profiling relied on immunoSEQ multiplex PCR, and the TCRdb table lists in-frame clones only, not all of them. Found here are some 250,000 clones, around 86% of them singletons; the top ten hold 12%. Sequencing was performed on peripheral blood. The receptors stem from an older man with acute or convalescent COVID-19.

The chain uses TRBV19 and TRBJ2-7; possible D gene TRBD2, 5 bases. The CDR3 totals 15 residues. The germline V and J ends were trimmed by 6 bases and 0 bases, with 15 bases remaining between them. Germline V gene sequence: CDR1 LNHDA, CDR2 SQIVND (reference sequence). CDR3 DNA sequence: TGTGCCAGTAGCTTCGGAGGTCTTAGCTCCTACGAGCAGTACTTC. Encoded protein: CASSFGGLSSYEQYF. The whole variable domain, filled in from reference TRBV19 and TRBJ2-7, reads DGGITQSPKYLFRKEGQNVTLSCEQNLNHDAMYWYRQDPGQGLRLIYYSQIVNDFQKGDIAEGYSVSREKKESFPLTVTSAQKNPTAFYLCASSFGGLSSYEQYFGPGTRLTVT.

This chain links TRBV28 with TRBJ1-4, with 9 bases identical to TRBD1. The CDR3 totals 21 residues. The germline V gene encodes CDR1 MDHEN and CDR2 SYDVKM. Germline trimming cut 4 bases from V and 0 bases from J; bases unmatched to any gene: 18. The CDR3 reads CASSSLRPGTGWSTTNEKLFF. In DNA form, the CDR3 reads TGTGCCAGCAGTTCCCTACGCCCCGGGACAGGGTGGAGTACAACTAATGAAAAACTGTTTTTT.

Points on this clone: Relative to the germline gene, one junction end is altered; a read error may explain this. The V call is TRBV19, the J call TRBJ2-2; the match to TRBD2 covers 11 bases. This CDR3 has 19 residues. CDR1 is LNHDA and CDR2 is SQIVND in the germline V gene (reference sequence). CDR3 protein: CASSIASPGLAANTGELFF. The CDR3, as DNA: TGTGCCAGTAGCATAGCTTCACCGGGACTAGCGGCGAACACCGGGGAGCTGTTTTTT.

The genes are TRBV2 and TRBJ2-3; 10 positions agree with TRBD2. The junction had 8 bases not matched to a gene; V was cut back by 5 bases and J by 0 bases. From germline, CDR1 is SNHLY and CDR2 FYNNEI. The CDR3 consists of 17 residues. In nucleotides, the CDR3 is TGTGCCAGCAGTTTCCCTTGGACTAGCGGAAGCACAGATACGCAGTATTTT. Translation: CASSFPWTSGSTDTQYF.

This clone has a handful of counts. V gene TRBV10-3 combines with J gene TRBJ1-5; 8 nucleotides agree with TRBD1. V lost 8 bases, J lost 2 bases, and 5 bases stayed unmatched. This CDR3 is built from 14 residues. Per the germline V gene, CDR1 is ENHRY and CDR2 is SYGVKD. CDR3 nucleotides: TGTGCCATCGCGCCGGACAGGGGCAATCAGCCCCAGCATTTT. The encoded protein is CAIAPDRGNQPQHF.

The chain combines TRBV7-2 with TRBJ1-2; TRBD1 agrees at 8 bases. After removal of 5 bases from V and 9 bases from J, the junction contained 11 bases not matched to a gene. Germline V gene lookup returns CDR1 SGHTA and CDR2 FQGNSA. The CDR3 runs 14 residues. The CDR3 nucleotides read TGTGCCAGCAGCCCCTTGGACAGGGCCCTTCGCTACACCTTC. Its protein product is CASSPLDRALRYTF.

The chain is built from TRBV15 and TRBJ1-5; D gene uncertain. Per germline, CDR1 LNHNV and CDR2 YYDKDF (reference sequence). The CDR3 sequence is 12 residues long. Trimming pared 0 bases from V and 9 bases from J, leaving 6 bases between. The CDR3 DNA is TGTGCCACCAGCAGAGAGGCGGGGCCCCAGCATTTT. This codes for CATSREAGPQHF.

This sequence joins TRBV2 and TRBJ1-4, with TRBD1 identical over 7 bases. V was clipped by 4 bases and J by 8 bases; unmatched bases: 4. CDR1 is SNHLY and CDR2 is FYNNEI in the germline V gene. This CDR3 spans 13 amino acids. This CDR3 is CASSGQGWEKLFF. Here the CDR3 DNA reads TGTGCCAGCAGTGGACAGGGATGGGAAAAACTGTTTTTT.

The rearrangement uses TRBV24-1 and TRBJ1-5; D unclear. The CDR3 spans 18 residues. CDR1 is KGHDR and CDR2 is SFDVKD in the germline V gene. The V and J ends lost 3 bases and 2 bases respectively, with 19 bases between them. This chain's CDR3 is CATSDAGGGPYGNQPQHF. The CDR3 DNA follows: TGTGCCACCAGTGATGCCGGCGGAGGGCCATACGGCAATCAGCCCCAGCATTTT.

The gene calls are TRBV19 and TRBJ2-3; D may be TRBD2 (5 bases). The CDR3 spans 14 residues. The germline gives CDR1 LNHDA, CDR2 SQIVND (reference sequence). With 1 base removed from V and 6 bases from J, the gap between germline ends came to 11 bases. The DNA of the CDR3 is TGTGCCAGTAGTATAGGCTCGGGATGGGATACGCAGTATTTT. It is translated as CASSIGSGWDTQYF.

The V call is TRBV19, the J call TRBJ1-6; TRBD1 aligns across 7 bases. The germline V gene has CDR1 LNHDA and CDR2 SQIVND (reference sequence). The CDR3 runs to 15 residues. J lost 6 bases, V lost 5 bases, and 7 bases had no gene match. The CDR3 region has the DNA TGTGCCAGTAGTGTCCCGGGACAGATTAATTCACCCCTCCACTTT. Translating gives CASSVPGQINSPLHF. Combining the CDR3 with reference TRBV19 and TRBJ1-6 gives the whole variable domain DGGITQSPKYLFRKEGQNVTLSCEQNLNHDAMYWYRQDPGQGLRLIYYSQIVNDFQKGDIAEGYSVSREKKESFPLTVTSAQKNPTAFYLCASSVPGQINSPLHFGNGTRLTVT.

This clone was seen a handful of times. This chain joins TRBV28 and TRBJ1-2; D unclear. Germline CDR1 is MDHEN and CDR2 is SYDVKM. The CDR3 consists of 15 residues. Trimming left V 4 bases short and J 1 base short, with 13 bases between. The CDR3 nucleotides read TGTGCCAGCAGTTCACTCGAATTAAATAACTATGGCTACACCTTC. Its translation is CASSSLELNNYGYTF.

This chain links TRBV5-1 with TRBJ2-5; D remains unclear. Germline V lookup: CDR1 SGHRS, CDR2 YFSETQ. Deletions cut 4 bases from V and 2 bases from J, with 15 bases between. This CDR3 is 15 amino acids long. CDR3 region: CASSPIGEYQETQYF. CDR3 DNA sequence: TGCGCCAGCAGCCCAATCGGAGAATATCAAGAGACCCAGTACTTC. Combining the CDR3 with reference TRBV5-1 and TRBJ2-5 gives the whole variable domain KAGVTQTPRYLIKTRGQQVTLSCSPISGHRSVSWYQQTPGQGLQFLFEYFSETQRNKGNFPGRFSGRQFSNSRSEMNVSTLELGDSALYLCASSPIGEYQETQYFGPGTRLLVL.

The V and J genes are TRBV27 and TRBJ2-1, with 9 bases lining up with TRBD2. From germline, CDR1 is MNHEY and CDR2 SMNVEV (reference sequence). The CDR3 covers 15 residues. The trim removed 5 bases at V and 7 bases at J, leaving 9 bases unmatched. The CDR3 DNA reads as TGTGCCAGCAGTCTCCGGCGGGGGGGCAGGAATGAGCAGTTCTTC. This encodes CASSLRRGGRNEQFF.

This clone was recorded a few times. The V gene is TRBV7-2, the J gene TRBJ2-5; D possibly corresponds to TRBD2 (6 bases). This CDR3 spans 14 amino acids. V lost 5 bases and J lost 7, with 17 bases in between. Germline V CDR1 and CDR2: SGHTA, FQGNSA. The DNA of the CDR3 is TGTGCCAGCAGCCCTCATGGAGGGTTGGGGACCCAGTACTTC. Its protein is CASSPHGGLGTQYF.

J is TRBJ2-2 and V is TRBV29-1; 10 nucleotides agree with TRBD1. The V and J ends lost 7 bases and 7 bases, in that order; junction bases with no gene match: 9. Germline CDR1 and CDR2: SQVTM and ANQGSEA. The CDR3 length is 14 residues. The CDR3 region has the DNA TGCAGCGCTGAGGAGACAGGGGGCATCGGGGAGCTGTTTTTT. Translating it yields CSAEETGGIGELFF.

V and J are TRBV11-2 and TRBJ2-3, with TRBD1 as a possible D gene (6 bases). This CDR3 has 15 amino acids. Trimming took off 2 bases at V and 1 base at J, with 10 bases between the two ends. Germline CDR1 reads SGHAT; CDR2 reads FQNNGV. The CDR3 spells CASSLWGQGTDTQYF. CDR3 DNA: TGTGCCAGCAGCTTATGGGGGCAGGGCACAGATACGCAGTATTTT.

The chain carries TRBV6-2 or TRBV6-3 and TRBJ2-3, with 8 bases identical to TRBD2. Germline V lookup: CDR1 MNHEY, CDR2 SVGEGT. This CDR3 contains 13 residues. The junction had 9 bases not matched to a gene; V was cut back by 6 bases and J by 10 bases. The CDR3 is CASSQDGRGSQYF. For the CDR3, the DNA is TGTGCCAGCAGCCAGGACGGGAGGGGATCGCAGTATTTT.

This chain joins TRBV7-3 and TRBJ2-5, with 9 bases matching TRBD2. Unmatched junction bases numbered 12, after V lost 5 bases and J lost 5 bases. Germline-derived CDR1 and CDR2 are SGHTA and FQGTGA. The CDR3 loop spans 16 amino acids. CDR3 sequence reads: CASSPAGGVGVETQYF. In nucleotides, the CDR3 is TGTGCCAGCAGCCCCGCGGGAGGGGTAGGGGTCGAGACCCAGTACTTC. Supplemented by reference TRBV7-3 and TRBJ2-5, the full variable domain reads GAGVSQTPSNKVTEKGKYVELRCDPISGHTALYWYRQSLGQGPEFLIYFQGTGAADDSGLPNDRFFAVRPEGSVSTLKIQRTERGDSAVYLCASSPAGGVGVETQYFGPGTRLLVL.

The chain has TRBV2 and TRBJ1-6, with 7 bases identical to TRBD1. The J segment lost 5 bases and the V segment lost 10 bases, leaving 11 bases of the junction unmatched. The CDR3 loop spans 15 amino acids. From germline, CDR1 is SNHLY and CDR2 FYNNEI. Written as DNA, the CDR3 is TGTGCCATCCACGGGACAGTCTTTAATAATTCACCCCTCCACTTT. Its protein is CAIHGTVFNNSPLHF. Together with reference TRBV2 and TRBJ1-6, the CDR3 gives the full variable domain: EPEVTQTPSHQVTQMGQEVILRCVPISNHLYFYWYRQILGQKVEFLVSFYNNEISEKSEIFDDQFSVERPDGSNFTLKIRSTKLEDSAMYFCAIHGTVFNNSPLHFGNGTRLTVT.

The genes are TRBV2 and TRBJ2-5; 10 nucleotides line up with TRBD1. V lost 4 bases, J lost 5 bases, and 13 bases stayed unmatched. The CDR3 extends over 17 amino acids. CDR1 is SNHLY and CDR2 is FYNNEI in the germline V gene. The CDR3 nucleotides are TGTGCCAGCAGTGGCCAACGGACAGGGGGAGACAGGGAGACCCAGTACTTC. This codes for CASSGQRTGGDRETQYF.